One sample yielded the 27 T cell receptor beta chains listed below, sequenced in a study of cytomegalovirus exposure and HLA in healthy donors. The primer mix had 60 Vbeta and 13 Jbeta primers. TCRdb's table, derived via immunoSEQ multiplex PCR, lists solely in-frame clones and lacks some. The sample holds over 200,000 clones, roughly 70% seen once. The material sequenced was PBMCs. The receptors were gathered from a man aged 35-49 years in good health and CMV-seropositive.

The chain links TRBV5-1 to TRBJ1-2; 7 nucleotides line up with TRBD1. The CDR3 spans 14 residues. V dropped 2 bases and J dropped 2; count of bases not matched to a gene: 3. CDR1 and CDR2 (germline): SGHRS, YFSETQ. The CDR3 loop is CASSLDRANYGYTF. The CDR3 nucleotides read TGCGCCAGCAGCTTAGACAGGGCCAACTATGGCTACACCTTC.

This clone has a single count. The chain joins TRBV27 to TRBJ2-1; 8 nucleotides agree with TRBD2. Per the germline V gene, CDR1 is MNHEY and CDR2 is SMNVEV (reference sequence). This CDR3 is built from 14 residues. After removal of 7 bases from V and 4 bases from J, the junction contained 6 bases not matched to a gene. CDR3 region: CASTFGGAYNEQFF. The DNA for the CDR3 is TGTGCCAGCACCTTCGGGGGGGCTTACAATGAGCAGTTCTTC.

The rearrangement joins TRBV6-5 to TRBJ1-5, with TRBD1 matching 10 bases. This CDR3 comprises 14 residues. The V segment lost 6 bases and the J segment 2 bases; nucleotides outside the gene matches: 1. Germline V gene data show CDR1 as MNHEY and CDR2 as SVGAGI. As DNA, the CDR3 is TGTGCCAGCAGGGGGACAGGGGGCAATCAGCCCCAGCATTTT. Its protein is CASRGTGGNQPQHF.

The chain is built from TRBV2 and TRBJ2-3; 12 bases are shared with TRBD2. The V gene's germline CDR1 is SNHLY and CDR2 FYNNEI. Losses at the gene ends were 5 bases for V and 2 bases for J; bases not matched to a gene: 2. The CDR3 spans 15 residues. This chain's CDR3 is CASSRTSGTTDTQYF. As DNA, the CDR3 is TGTGCCAGCAGTCGGACTAGCGGGACCACAGATACGCAGTATTTT. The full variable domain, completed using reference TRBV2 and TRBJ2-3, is EPEVTQTPSHQVTQMGQEVILRCVPISNHLYFYWYRQILGQKVEFLVSFYNNEISEKSEIFDDQFSVERPDGSNFTLKIRSTKLEDSAMYFCASSRTSGTTDTQYFGPGTRLTVL.

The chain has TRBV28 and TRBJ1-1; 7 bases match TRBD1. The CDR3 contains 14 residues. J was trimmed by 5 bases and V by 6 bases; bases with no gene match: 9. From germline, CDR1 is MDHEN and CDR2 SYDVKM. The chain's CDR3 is CASRKGGSITEAFF. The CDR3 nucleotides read TGTGCCAGCAGAAAAGGGGGCAGTATTACTGAAGCTTTCTTT.

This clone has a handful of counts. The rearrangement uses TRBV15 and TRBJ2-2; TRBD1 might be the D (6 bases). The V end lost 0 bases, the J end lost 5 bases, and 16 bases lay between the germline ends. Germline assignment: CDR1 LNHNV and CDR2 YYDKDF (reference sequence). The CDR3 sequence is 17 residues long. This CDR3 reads CATSRDPGQGFTGELFF. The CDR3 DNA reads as TGTGCCACCAGCAGAGATCCGGGGCAGGGGTTTACCGGGGAGCTGTTTTTT.

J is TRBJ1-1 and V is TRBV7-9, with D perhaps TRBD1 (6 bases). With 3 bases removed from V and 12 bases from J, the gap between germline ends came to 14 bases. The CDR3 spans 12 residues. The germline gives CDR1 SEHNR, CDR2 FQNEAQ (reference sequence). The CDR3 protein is CASSLLGDTPFF. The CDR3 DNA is TGTGCCAGCAGCTTGCTGGGGGACACACCTTTCTTT. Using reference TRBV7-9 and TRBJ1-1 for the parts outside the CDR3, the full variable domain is DTGVSQNPRHKITKRGQNVTFRCDPISEHNRLYWYRQTLGQGPEFLTYFQNEAQLEKSRLLSDRFSAERPKGSFSTLEIQRTEQGDSAMYLCASSLLGDTPFFGQGTRLTVV.

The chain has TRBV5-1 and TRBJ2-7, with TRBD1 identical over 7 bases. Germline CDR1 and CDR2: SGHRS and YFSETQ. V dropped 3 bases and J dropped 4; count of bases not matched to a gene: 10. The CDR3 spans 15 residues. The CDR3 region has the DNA TGCGCCAGCAGCTCGCCGGGTAGGGGGCTTTACGAGCAGTACTTC. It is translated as CASSSPGRGLYEQYF.

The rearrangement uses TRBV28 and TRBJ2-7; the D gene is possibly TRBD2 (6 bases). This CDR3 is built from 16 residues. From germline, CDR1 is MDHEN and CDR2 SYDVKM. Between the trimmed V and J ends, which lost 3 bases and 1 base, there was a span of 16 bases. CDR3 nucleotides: TGTGCCAGCAGTTTGAGTCGGGGCGCGGGGTCCTACGAGCAGTACTTC. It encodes CASSLSRGAGSYEQYF. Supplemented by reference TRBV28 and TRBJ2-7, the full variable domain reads DVKVTQSSRYLVKRTGEKVFLECVQDMDHENMFWYRQDPGLGLRLIYFSYDVKMKEKGDIPEGYSVSREKKERFSLILESASTNQTSMYLCASSLSRGAGSYEQYFGPGTRLTVT.

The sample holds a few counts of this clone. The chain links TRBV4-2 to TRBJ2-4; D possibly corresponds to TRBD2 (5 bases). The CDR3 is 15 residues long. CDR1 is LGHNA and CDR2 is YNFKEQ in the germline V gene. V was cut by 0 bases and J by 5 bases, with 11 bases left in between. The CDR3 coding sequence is TGTGCCAGCAGCCAAGATGCGACTAACGAAAACATTCAGTACTTC. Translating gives CASSQDATNENIQYF.

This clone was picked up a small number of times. In DNA form, the CDR3 reads TGTGCCAGCAGTGAAGGGTCTAGCGGCACAGATACGCAGTATTTT. Encoded protein: CASSEGSSGTDTQYF. The chain carries TRBV6-1 and TRBJ2-3, with a possible D match to TRBD2 (6 bases). The CDR3 spans 15 residues. Deletions cut 1 base from V and 1 base from J, with 9 bases between. Looked up from germline, CDR1 is MNHNS and CDR2 is SASEGT.

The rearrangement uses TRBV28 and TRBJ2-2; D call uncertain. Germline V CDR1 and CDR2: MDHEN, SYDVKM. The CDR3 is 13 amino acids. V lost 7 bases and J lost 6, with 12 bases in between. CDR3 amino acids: CASTSWSAGELFF. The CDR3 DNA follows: TGTGCCAGCACAAGCTGGAGCGCCGGGGAGCTGTTTTTT.

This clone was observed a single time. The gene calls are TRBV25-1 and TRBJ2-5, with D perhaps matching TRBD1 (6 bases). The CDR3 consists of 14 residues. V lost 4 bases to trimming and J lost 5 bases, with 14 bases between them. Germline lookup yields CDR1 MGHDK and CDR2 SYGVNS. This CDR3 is CASSVQGVGETQYF. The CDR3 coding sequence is TGTGCCAGCAGTGTACAGGGAGTCGGGGAGACCCAGTACTTC.

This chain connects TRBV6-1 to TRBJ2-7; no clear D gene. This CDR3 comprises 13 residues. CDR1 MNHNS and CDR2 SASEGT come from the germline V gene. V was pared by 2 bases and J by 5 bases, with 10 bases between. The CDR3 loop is CASSEPFGHEQYF. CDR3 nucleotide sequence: TGTGCCAGCAGTGAACCTTTTGGGCACGAGCAGTACTTC.

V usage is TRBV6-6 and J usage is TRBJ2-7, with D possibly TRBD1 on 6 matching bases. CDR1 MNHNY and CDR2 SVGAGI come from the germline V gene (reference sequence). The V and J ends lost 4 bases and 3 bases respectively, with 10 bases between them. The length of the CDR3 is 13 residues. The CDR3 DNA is TGTGCCAGCAGTTTAGCAGGGGACTACGAGCAGTACTTC. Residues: CASSLAGDYEQYF.

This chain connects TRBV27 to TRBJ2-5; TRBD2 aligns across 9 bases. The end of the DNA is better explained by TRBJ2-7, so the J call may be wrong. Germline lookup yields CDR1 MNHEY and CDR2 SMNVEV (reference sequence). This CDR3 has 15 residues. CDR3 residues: CASRHHGGGANEQYF. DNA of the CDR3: TGTGCCAGCCGGCACCATGGCGGGGGGGCAAACGAGCAGTACTTC.

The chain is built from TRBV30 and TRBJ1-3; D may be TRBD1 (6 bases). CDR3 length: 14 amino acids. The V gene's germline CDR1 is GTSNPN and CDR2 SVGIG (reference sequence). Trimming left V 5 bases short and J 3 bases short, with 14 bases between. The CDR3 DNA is TGTGCCTGGGATAAAGGGGACATTGGAAACACCATATATTTT. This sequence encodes CAWDKGDIGNTIYF.

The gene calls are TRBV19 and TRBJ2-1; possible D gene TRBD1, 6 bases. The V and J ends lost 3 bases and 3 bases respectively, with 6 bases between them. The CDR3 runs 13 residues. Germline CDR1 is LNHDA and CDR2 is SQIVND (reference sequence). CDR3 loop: CASSMDSYNEQFF. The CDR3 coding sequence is TGTGCCAGTAGTATGGACAGCTACAATGAGCAGTTCTTC. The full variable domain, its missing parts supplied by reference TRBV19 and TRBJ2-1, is DGGITQSPKYLFRKEGQNVTLSCEQNLNHDAMYWYRQDPGQGLRLIYYSQIVNDFQKGDIAEGYSVSREKKESFPLTVTSAQKNPTAFYLCASSMDSYNEQFFGPGTRLTVL.

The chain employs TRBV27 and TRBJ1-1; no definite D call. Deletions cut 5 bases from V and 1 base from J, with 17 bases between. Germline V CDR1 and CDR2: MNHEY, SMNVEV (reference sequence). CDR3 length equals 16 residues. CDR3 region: CASSLRRPTRNTEAFF. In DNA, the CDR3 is TGTGCCAGCAGTCTGAGGAGACCCACAAGGAACACTGAAGCTTTCTTT.

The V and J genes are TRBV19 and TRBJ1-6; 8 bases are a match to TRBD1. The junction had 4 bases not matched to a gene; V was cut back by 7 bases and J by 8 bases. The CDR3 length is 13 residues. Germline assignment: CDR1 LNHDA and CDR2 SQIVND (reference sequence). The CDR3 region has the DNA TGTGCCAGTACCGACAGGGGACATTCACCCCTCCACTTT. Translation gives CASTDRGHSPLHF. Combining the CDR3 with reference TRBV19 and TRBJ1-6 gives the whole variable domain DGGITQSPKYLFRKEGQNVTLSCEQNLNHDAMYWYRQDPGQGLRLIYYSQIVNDFQKGDIAEGYSVSREKKESFPLTVTSAQKNPTAFYLCASTDRGHSPLHFGNGTRLTVT.

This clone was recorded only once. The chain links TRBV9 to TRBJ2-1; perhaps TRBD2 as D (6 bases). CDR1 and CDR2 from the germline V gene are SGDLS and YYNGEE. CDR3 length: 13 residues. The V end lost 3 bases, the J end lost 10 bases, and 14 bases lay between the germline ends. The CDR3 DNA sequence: TGTGCCAGCAGCGACCGGGGGTCGGGAGAGCAGTTCTTC. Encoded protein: CASSDRGSGEQFF.

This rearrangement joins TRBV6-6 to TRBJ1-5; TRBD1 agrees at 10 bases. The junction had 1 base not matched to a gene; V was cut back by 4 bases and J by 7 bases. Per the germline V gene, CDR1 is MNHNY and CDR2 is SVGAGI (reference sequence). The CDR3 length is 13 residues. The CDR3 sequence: CASSWDRGQPQHF. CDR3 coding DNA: TGTGCCAGCAGTTGGGACAGGGGCCAGCCCCAGCATTTT.

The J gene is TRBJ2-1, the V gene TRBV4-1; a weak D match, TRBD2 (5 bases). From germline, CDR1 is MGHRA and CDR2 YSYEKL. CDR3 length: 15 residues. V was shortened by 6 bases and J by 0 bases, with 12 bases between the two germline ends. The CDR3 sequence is CASRSSGPSYNEQFF. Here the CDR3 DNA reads TGCGCCAGCAGATCGAGCGGACCCTCCTACAATGAGCAGTTCTTC.

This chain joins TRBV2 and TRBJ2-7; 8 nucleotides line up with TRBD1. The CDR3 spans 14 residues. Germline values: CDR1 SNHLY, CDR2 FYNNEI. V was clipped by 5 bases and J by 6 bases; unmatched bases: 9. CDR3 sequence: CASSRGQGAGEQYF. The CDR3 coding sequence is TGTGCCAGCAGTCGGGGGCAGGGGGCGGGCGAGCAGTACTTC.

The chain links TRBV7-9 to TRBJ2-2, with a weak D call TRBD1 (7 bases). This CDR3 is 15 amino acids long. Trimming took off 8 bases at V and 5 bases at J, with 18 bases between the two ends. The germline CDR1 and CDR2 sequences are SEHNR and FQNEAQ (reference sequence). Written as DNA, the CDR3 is TGTGCCAGCGCAAGCGGGCAGGGACAGACCGGGGAGCTGTTTTTT. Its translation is CASASGQGQTGELFF.

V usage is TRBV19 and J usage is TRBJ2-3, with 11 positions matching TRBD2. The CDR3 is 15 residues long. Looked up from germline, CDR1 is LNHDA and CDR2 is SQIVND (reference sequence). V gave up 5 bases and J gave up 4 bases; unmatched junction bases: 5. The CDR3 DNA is TGTGCCAGTAGTTCCTTTAGCGGGGGGGCAGATACGCAGTATTTT. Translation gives CASSSFSGGADTQYF. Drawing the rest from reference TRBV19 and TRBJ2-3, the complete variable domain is DGGITQSPKYLFRKEGQNVTLSCEQNLNHDAMYWYRQDPGQGLRLIYYSQIVNDFQKGDIAEGYSVSREKKESFPLTVTSAQKNPTAFYLCASSSFSGGADTQYFGPGTRLTVL.

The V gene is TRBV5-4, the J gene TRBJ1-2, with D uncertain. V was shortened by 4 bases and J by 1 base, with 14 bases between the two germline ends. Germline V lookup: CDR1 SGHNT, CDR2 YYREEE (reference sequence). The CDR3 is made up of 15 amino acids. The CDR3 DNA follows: TGTGCCAGCAGCCCCCGAGGCCAGCTTAACTATGGCTACACCTTC. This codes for CASSPRGQLNYGYTF.